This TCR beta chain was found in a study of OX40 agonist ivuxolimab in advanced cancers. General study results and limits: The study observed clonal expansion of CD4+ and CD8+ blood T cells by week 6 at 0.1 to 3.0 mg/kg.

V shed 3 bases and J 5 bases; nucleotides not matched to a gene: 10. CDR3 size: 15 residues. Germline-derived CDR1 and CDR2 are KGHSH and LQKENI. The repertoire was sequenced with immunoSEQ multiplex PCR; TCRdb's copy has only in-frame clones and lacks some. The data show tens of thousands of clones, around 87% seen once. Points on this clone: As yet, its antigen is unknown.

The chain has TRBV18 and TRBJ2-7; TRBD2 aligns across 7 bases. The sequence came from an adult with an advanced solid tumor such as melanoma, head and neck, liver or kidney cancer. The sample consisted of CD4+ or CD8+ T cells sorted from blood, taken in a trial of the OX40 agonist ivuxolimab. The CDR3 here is CASSPVRLARDEQYF. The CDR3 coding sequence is TGTGCCAGCTCACCGGTACGACTAGCCAGAGACGAGCAGTACTTC.